The 20 T cell receptor beta chains given below trace back to one sample, sequenced in a study of radiation and T cells in renal cell carcinoma. Time point indicated: blood 4 weeks post-SBRT, at nephrectomy. Regarding treatment: 15 Gy SBRT to primary tumor, nephrectomy 4 weeks later. Using immunoSEQ multiplex PCR, the repertoire was profiled, and TCRdb retains in-frame clones only, with some absent. The table has roughly 58,000 clones, about 80% seen once. Specimen: blood, collected from a patient whose treatment included radiotherapy and nephrectomy. Receptors originate from a man aged 60-69 years with renal cell carcinoma.

This chain uses TRBV9 with TRBJ1-3, with D possibly TRBD1 on 6 matching bases. Germline assignment: CDR1 SGDLS and CDR2 YYNGEE. This CDR3 has 17 amino acids. The V and J ends lost 2 bases and 4 bases respectively, with 19 bases between them. The CDR3 is CASSVGSEGVFGNTIYF. For the CDR3, the DNA is TGTGCCAGCAGCGTCGGGTCCGAGGGGGTCTTCGGAAACACCATATATTTT.

The chain couples TRBV4-1 to TRBJ1-5, with D unclear. The germline V gene has CDR1 MGHRA and CDR2 YSYEKL. This CDR3 has 15 amino acids. Trimming shortened V by 0 bases and J by 11 bases, and 17 bases separated the two germline ends. The CDR3 sequence is CASSQEFTTSRAQHF. Written as DNA, the CDR3 is TGCGCCAGCAGCCAAGAGTTCACCACAAGTAGGGCCCAGCATTTT.

The rearrangement uses TRBV28 and TRBJ1-3; weak D call: TRBD1 (6 bases). The CDR3 is 16 amino acids. Per germline, CDR1 MDHEN and CDR2 SYDVKM. V gave up 6 bases and J gave up 4 bases, with 19 bases separating them. Here the CDR3 reads CASSSPRGAEGNTIYF. The CDR3 bases are TGTGCCAGCAGCTCTCCAAGGGGGGCAGAGGGAAACACCATATATTTT.

The chain links TRBV27 to TRBJ1-6; D gene unclear. There are 15 residues in the CDR3. The ends were cut back, 0 bases at V and 10 bases at J, with 13 bases in the middle. Per germline, CDR1 MNHEY and CDR2 SMNVEV (reference sequence). The CDR3 spells CASSLSWLEGSPLHF. The CDR3 DNA is TGTGCCAGCAGTTTATCGTGGCTCGAGGGCTCACCCCTCCACTTT.

In this sample, this clone turned up a few times. CDR3 amino acids: CASSLVPDRYTEAFF. DNA for the CDR3: TGCGCCAGCAGCTTGGTGCCGGACCGTTACACTGAAGCTTTCTTT. This chain connects TRBV5-1 to TRBJ1-1; the D is unclear. The length of the CDR3 is 15 residues. Between the trimmed V and J ends, which lost 0 bases and 3 bases, there was a span of 12 bases. Looked up from germline, CDR1 is SGHRS and CDR2 is YFSETQ.

The V gene is TRBV27, the J gene TRBJ1-5; weak D call: TRBD1 (6 bases). V lost 8 bases and J 5 bases, leaving 25 bases between the germline ends. There are 17 residues in the CDR3. The germline V gene encodes CDR1 MNHEY and CDR2 SMNVEV (reference sequence). The DNA of the CDR3 is TGTGCCAGCGGAAAAAGCCGGGTGACAGGTCACGATCAGCCCCAGCATTTT. Translated, it gives CASGKSRVTGHDQPQHF.

V and J are TRBV27 and TRBJ2-5; 13 bases agree with TRBD2. Germline V gene lookup returns CDR1 MNHEY and CDR2 SMNVEV (reference sequence). This CDR3 region has 16 residues. J gave up 5 bases and V 6 bases, and 9 bases lay outside the gene matches. The CDR3 spells CASRLTSGGQQETQYF. The CDR3 bases are TGTGCCAGCAGGCTGACTAGCGGGGGGCAGCAGGAGACCCAGTACTTC.

The chain recombines TRBV6-6 with TRBJ1-2; D perhaps matches TRBD1 (5 bases). The CDR3 runs 14 residues. CDR1 and CDR2 from the germline V gene are MNHNY and SVGAGI (reference sequence). V was shortened by 4 bases and J by 6 bases, with 15 bases between the two germline ends. The CDR3 spells CASSSGGLADGYTF. The CDR3 DNA reads TGTGCCAGCAGTTCCGGGGGGTTGGCTGATGGCTACACCTTC.

This chain links TRBV5-1 with TRBJ2-3; D unresolved. This CDR3 region has 13 residues. Deletions cut 6 bases from V and 1 base from J, with 9 bases between. Germline lookup yields CDR1 SGHRS and CDR2 YFSETQ. The CDR3 DNA reads as TGCGCCAGCAATCCTCAAGGCACAGATACGCAGTATTTT. Its protein is CASNPQGTDTQYF.

V usage is TRBV6-6 and J usage is TRBJ1-1, with a tentative D call TRBD1 (5 bases). V was pared by 8 bases and J by 4 bases, with 8 bases between. This CDR3 comprises 11 residues. From germline, CDR1 is MNHNY and CDR2 SVGAGI (reference sequence). CDR3 sequence (DNA): TGTGCCAGCTGGGGGTTCACTGAAGCTTTCTTT. This codes for CASWGFTEAFF.

CDR3 residues: CASIRTAGVGNEQFF. DNA for the CDR3: TGTGCCAGCATCCGGACTGCGGGGGTGGGGAATGAGCAGTTCTTC. This chain uses TRBV6-6 with TRBJ2-1; 7 nucleotides agree with TRBD2. The CDR3 loop spans 15 amino acids. Germline assignment: CDR1 MNHNY and CDR2 SVGAGI (reference sequence). V shed 7 bases and J 7 bases; nucleotides not matched to a gene: 13.

The chain couples TRBV7-1 to TRBJ1-6; D unclear. TRBV7-1 is known as an ORF, though its function is uncertain. The CDR3 totals 11 residues. Trimming took off 4 bases at V and 14 bases at J, with 9 bases between the two ends. The CDR3 region has the DNA TGTGCCAGCAGCTTGGGCTGGACCCTCCACTTT. As protein: CASSLGWTLHF.

This clone was recorded only once. The CDR3 DNA is TGTGCCAGCAGTGAATTCGGCGACAGGGGGCGGAATTCACCCCTCCACTTT. Protein product: CASSEFGDRGRNSPLHF. V usage is TRBV6-1 and J usage is TRBJ1-6, with TRBD1 matching over 10 bases. J gave up 7 bases and V 2 bases, and 8 bases lay outside the gene matches. In germline, CDR1 is MNHNS, CDR2 SASEGT. The CDR3 runs to 17 residues.

The chain combines TRBV25-1 with TRBJ2-3, with no clear D. The CDR3 is 12 residues long. V dropped 10 bases and J dropped 0 bases, with 8 bases sitting between them. Germline CDR1 is MGHDK and CDR2 is SYGVNS. The CDR3 loop is CATQESTDTQYF. In DNA, the CDR3 is TGTGCCACTCAGGAAAGCACAGATACGCAGTATTTT.

The chain links TRBV7-2 to TRBJ1-1; 7 bases are a match to TRBD1. The CDR3 is 17 residues long. V shed 5 bases and J 0 bases; nucleotides not matched to a gene: 12. Germline V gene sequence: CDR1 SGHTA, CDR2 FQGNSA. The CDR3 DNA reads TGTGCCAGCAGCCAGCCCCCGACAGGGACCCTGAACACTGAAGCTTTCTTT. Its translation: CASSQPPTGTLNTEAFF.

The sample holds a few counts of this clone. This chain joins TRBV7-6 and TRBJ1-1; TRBD1 might be the D (6 bases). Germline CDR1 reads SGHVS; CDR2 reads FNYEAQ. This CDR3 contains 14 residues. V gave up 3 bases and J gave up 6 bases, with 14 bases separating them. The CDR3 sequence: CASSFPTQGAEAFF. The CDR3, as DNA: TGTGCCAGCAGCTTCCCAACACAGGGTGCTGAAGCTTTCTTT.

This rearrangement joins TRBV5-5 to TRBJ2-7; 9 nucleotides line up with TRBD2. The germline CDR1 and CDR2 sequences are SGHKS and YYEKEE (reference sequence). This CDR3 is 16 amino acids long. V dropped 0 bases and J dropped 7; count of bases not matched to a gene: 11. In DNA, the CDR3 is TGTGCCAGCAGCTTGGTAGCGGGAGACCCGGCGGGGGAGCAGTACGTC. Its protein is CASSLVAGDPAGEQYV.

This clone was detected a few times. The chain links TRBV6-1 to TRBJ2-7, with 10 bases that match TRBD2. The CDR3 is 20 amino acids. The germline V gene has CDR1 MNHNS and CDR2 SASEGT. Trimming took 1 base from V and 0 from J; bases not matched to a gene: 15. CDR3 DNA sequence: TGTGCCAGCAGTGAAGGCGTTCGGACTAGCGGACACAGGAGCTCCTACGAGCAGTACGTC. This encodes CASSEGVRTSGHRSSYEQYV.

This clone came up once. The chain combines TRBV27 with TRBJ2-1, with D maybe TRBD2 (7 bases). The CDR3 totals 19 residues. Germline V gene sequence: CDR1 MNHEY, CDR2 SMNVEV (reference sequence). The V and J ends lost 5 bases and 5 bases respectively, with 28 bases between them. DNA of the CDR3: TGTGCCAGCAGTCCCTGGGGGGCGGGGGCCAGAATTCTCCACAATGAGCAGTTCTTC. Amino acid sequence: CASSPWGAGARILHNEQFF.

The V gene is TRBV5-1, the J gene TRBJ1-1; D unresolved. CDR1 and CDR2 (germline): SGHRS, YFSETQ. The CDR3 covers 12 residues. V lost 3 bases, J lost 5 bases, and 8 bases lay in between. In DNA, the CDR3 is TGCGCCAGCAGCTCACAAGGGACTGAAGCTTTCTTT. Its translation: CASSSQGTEAFF.